The sequence of this T cell receptor beta chain was determined in a study of chemoradiotherapy in HPV16-positive cancers. There are 13 residues in the CDR3. The germline CDR1 and CDR2 sequences are GTSNPN and SVGIG (reference sequence). V was cut by 5 bases and J by 3 bases, with 13 bases left in between. Clones were read by immunoSEQ multiplex PCR, and TCRdb kept only the in-frame ones, dropping some. The repertoire includes 4,400 or so clones, about nine tenths of them detected once, and about 3% sits in the top ten. This sample was gathered from a patient who underwent chemoradiotherapy. V usage is TRBV30 and J usage is TRBJ1-2, with D perhaps matching TRBD1 (5 bases). The receptor comes from a human donor with HPV-associated anogenital cancer. The CDR3 spells CAWVRGYDYGYTF. Written as DNA, the CDR3 is TGTGCCTGGGTGCGGGGGTACGACTATGGCTACACCTTC.